These 24 T cell receptor beta chains share one sample of origin, sequenced in a study of T cells in Graves' hyperthyroidism and ophthalmopathy. From RNA transcripts, TCR beta CDR3 regions were amplified. TCR CDR3 regions were first amplified by RT-PCR with HTBI primers. TCRdb independently ran MiXCR on the multiplex PCR reads; one entry per CDR3 protein. The table shows approximately 690,000 distinct CDR3 sequences, with around 20% occurring only once. Material for sequencing was blood. Receptors were obtained from a man younger than 40 with Graves' ophthalmopathy.

The J gene is TRBJ2-2, the V gene TRBV14; D remains unclear. V was shortened by 4 bases and J by 6 bases, with 9 bases between the two germline ends. The germline V gene has CDR1 SGHDN and CDR2 FVKESK. The CDR3 runs 13 residues. The CDR3, as DNA: TGTGCCAGCAGCCGTGTGGCCTCCGGGGAGCTGTTTTTT. It specifies CASSRVASGELFF.

The sample holds many counts of this clonotype. The chain has TRBV12-3 or TRBV12-4 and TRBJ2-7, with D possibly matching TRBD1 (6 bases). V dropped 6 bases and J dropped 3 bases, with 15 bases sitting between them. The CDR3 runs 14 residues. CDR3 DNA: TGTGCCAGCAGGCCAACAGGGCTCTACTACGAGCAGTACTTC. This translates into CASRPTGLYYEQYF.

The CDR3 region has the DNA TGCAGTGCTTTACAGGGGGCCGGCAATCAGCCCCAGCATTTT. This gives the protein CSALQGAGNQPQHF. The genes are TRBV20-1 and TRBJ1-5, with TRBD1 matching 9 bases. Germline V gene lookup returns CDR1 DFQATT and CDR2 SNEGSKA (reference sequence). The CDR3 has 14 residues. Trimming at V came to 5 bases and at J to 2 bases, leaving 4 bases not matched to a gene.

This clonotype was observed once. The chain joins TRBV29-1 to TRBJ2-6; no clear D. Trimming stripped 0 bases from V and 0 bases from J, with 3 bases between. Germline V CDR1 and CDR2: SQVTM, ANQGSEA. The CDR3 totals 14 residues. The CDR3 bases are TGCAGCGTTGAAGAATACTCTGGGGCCAACGTCCTGACTTTC. Its translation is CSVEEYSGANVLTF.

The table lists this clonotype with many counts. The CDR3 DNA follows: TGTGCCAGCAGTGAAGGGGTTCAGGGTTACGAGCAGTACTTC. This translates into CASSEGVQGYEQYF. The chain carries TRBV2 and TRBJ2-7; possible D gene TRBD1, 5 bases. The V and J ends lost 1 base and 4 bases respectively, with 11 bases between them. CDR1 and CDR2 from the germline V gene are SNHLY and FYNNEI. The length of the CDR3 is 14 residues.

Concerning this clonotype itself: Possible read error: a much larger clone is one base away. The CDR3 here is CSVYPTSGEDNEQFF. The CDR3 DNA reads TGCAGTGTTTACCCGACTAGCGGGGAAGACAATGAGCAGTTCTTC. This chain links TRBV20-1 with TRBJ2-1; 11 bases line up with TRBD2. Trimming took 7 bases from V and 5 from J; bases not matched to a gene: 10. There are 15 residues in the CDR3. The germline CDR1 and CDR2 sequences are DFQATT and SNEGSKA (reference sequence).

V gene TRBV5-1 combines with J gene TRBJ2-7, with D possibly called TRBD1 or TRBD2 (5 bases each). Germline V lookup: CDR1 SGHRS, CDR2 YFSETQ. The CDR3 sequence is 16 residues long. The V gene lost 4 bases and the J gene lost 0 bases, with 17 bases spanning the gap. The CDR3 region is CASSPGGGISSYEQYF. CDR3 sequence (DNA): TGCGCCAGCAGCCCCGGTGGGGGAATCAGCTCCTACGAGCAGTACTTC.

V gene TRBV11-2 combines with J gene TRBJ2-6, with a weak D call TRBD1 (6 bases). V was clipped by 2 bases and J by 0 bases, with 11 bases between them. Germline-derived CDR1 and CDR2 are SGHAT and FQNNGV. There are 17 residues in the CDR3. In DNA form, the CDR3 reads TGTGCCAGCAGCTTATTCCAGGGGAGCTCTGGGGCCAACGTCCTGACTTTC. Protein: CASSLFQGSSGANVLTF. Supplemented by reference TRBV11-2 and TRBJ2-6, the full variable domain reads EAGVAQSPRYKIIEKRQSVAFWCNPISGHATLYWYQQILGQGPKLLIQFQNNGVVDDSQLPKDRFSAERLKGVDSTLKIQPAKLEDSAVYLCASSLFQGSSGANVLTFGAGSRLTVL.

This clonotype was counted between two and nine times. The V and J genes are TRBV2 and TRBJ1-2, with D perhaps matching TRBD1 (6 bases). V was shortened by 6 bases and J by 4 bases, with 12 bases between the two germline ends. CDR1 SNHLY and CDR2 FYNNEI come from the germline V gene. The CDR3 is 13 residues long. This chain's CDR3 is CASRVDRSYGYTF. CDR3 coding DNA: TGTGCCAGCAGAGTTGACAGGTCCTATGGCTACACCTTC.

Many counts were recorded for this clonotype. V is TRBV5-1 and J is TRBJ2-7; D call uncertain. In germline, CDR1 is SGHRS, CDR2 YFSETQ. V was trimmed by 0 bases and J by 0 bases, leaving 10 bases between them. CDR3 length equals 15 residues. Here the CDR3 DNA reads TGCGCCAGCAGCTTGGGCGTGAAGAGCTCCTACGAGCAGTACTTC. This sequence encodes CASSLGVKSSYEQYF.

This clonotype was seen at least ten times. This chain links TRBV20-1 with TRBJ1-5, with no clear D. The V end lost 3 bases, the J end lost 4 bases, and 10 bases lay between the germline ends. This CDR3 region has 13 residues. Germline-derived CDR1 and CDR2 are DFQATT and SNEGSKA (reference sequence). CDR3 coding DNA: TGCAGTGCTAGCGTTACAGATAATCAGCCCCAGCATTTT. Its protein is CSASVTDNQPQHF.

The genes are TRBV27 and TRBJ2-7, with 11 bases matching TRBD2. Trimming removed 5 bases from V and 3 bases from J; junction bases left unmatched: 9. The germline V gene encodes CDR1 MNHEY and CDR2 SMNVEV (reference sequence). The CDR3 contains 16 residues. CDR3 nucleotides: TGTGCCAGCAGTCCCCTCCGACTAGCGGGGATCTACGAGCAGTACTTC. Translation gives CASSPLRLAGIYEQYF.

V gene TRBV6-1 combines with J gene TRBJ2-1, with D maybe TRBD1 (5 bases). The V end was cut by 2 bases, the J end by 10 bases, with 18 bases between. Looked up from germline, CDR1 is MNHNS and CDR2 is SASEGT. The length of the CDR3 is 15 residues. The CDR3 loop reads CASSESGAASKEQFF. CDR3 bases: TGTGCCAGCAGTGAAAGTGGGGCCGCATCGAAGGAGCAGTTCTTC.

This clonotype has just a few counts. This sequence joins TRBV7-9 and TRBJ1-5; no clear D. The germline CDR1 and CDR2 sequences are SEHNR and FQNEAQ (reference sequence). V was pared by 3 bases and J by 7 bases, with 7 bases between. The CDR3 has 12 amino acids. The CDR3 DNA sequence: TGTGCCAGCAGCTTCGAGGGACAGCCCCAGCATTTT. Its protein product is CASSFEGQPQHF.

This clonotype was counted only a few times. The chain combines TRBV7-2 with TRBJ2-3; TRBD1 might be the D (6 bases). This CDR3 region has 17 residues. The ends were cut back, 0 bases at V and 6 bases at J, with 19 bases in the middle. Germline V gives CDR1 SGHTA, CDR2 FQGNSA. CDR3 in DNA: TGTGCCAGCAGCTTAGCGCGTGGTAGCAGGGGAAGCGATACGCAGTATTTT. It specifies CASSLARGSRGSDTQYF.

V usage is TRBV29-1 and J usage is TRBJ2-4; no firm D call. The germline gives CDR1 SQVTM, CDR2 ANQGSEA. This CDR3 contains 14 residues. V lost 4 bases and J lost 0, with 10 bases in between. Here the CDR3 reads CSVAGRLAKNIQYF. The CDR3, as DNA: TGCAGCGTTGCCGGCAGACTAGCCAAAAACATTCAGTACTTC.

This clonotype was detected a few times. The chain joins TRBV20-1 to TRBJ2-5; TRBD2 aligns across 7 bases. The germline V gene has CDR1 DFQATT and CDR2 SNEGSKA (reference sequence). The trim removed 7 bases at V and 2 bases at J, leaving 7 bases unmatched. The length of the CDR3 is 13 residues. The CDR3 bases are TGCAGTGTAGACCGGACTAGGCAAGAGACCCAGTACTTC. Amino acid sequence: CSVDRTRQETQYF.

The table lists this clonotype with a few counts. The chain couples TRBV7-9 to TRBJ1-1; D is perhaps TRBD1 (5 bases). CDR1 and CDR2 from the germline V gene are SEHNR and FQNEAQ (reference sequence). CDR3 length equals 13 residues. The ends were cut back, 6 bases at V and 1 base at J, with 9 bases in the middle. The CDR3, as DNA: TGTGCCAGCAGGGGACCGAGGAACACTGAAGCTTTCTTT. Translating gives CASRGPRNTEAFF.

This clonotype has only a few counts. The chain couples TRBV4-3 to TRBJ2-7; 7 nucleotides agree with TRBD1. The germline gives CDR1 LGHNA, CDR2 YSLEER. The length of the CDR3 is 14 residues. Trimming removed 6 bases from V and 2 bases from J; junction bases left unmatched: 7. Written as DNA, the CDR3 is TGCGCCAGCAGTCGCGGACAGGCCGCCTACGAGCAGTACTTC. The encoded protein is CASSRGQAAYEQYF.

The chain carries TRBV7-9 and TRBJ2-7, with D maybe TRBD2 (7 bases). Trimming took 7 bases from V and 2 from J, leaving 15 bases between them. CDR3 length equals 14 residues. From germline, CDR1 is SEHNR and CDR2 FQNEAQ (reference sequence). CDR3 sequence: CASTPGGGPYEQYF. CDR3 DNA: TGTGCCAGCACCCCTGGGGGGGGCCCCTACGAGCAGTACTTC.

This clonotype was found many times. J is TRBJ1-4 and V is TRBV11-2; D ambiguous. This CDR3 is built from 16 residues. Per the germline V gene, CDR1 is SGHAT and CDR2 is FQNNGV. The V and J ends lost 5 bases and 3 bases respectively, with 16 bases between them. DNA for the CDR3: TGTGCCAGCAGCCCCCGAGATGCATGGGCTAATGAAAAACTGTTTTTT. Its translation is CASSPRDAWANEKLFF.

This clonotype was seen many times. As DNA, the CDR3 is TGTGCCAGCTCCGGACCCAACTCTAGCGGGAGTTTCTACAATGAGCAGTTCTTC. It specifies CASSGPNSSGSFYNEQFF. The genes are TRBV7-2 and TRBJ2-1, with 10 bases lining up with TRBD2. CDR3 length equals 18 residues. CDR1 SGHTA and CDR2 FQGNSA come from the germline V gene. Trimming took 8 bases from V and 3 from J; bases not matched to a gene: 16.

Only a few counts were recorded for this clonotype. This chain joins TRBV6-1 and TRBJ2-7, with D hard to call. CDR1 is MNHNS, CDR2 SASEGT, per germline. Trimming removed 2 bases at V and 4 bases at J, with 9 bases between. The CDR3 length is 13 residues. CDR3 in amino acids: CASSETAFYEQYF. For the CDR3, the DNA is TGTGCCAGCAGTGAAACGGCATTTTACGAGCAGTACTTC.

The rearrangement uses TRBV6-1 and TRBJ2-2; possible D gene TRBD2, 5 bases. Germline-derived CDR1 and CDR2 are MNHNS and SASEGT. V was cut by 7 bases and J by 5 bases, with 11 bases left in between. The CDR3 totals 13 residues. CDR3 loop: CASKLVGTGELFF. The CDR3, as DNA: TGTGCCAGCAAACTAGTTGGGACCGGGGAGCTGTTTTTT.